The 19 T cell receptor beta chains presented below share a single source sample, sequenced in a study of spatial heterogeneity in lung cancer. The time point: sample taken at primary tumor resection. Tumor, nontumor lung or frozen PBMC supplied whole RNA that was sequenced unsorted. TCRdb passed the 5' RACE reads through MiXCR, listing each CDR3 protein once. The table includes tens of thousands of distinct CDR3 sequences, approximately 6.8% detected once. The material was PBMCs, obtained at surgery. These receptors all come from a female donor with early-stage non-small cell lung cancer.

The genes are TRBV14 and TRBJ1-1; tentatively, D is TRBD1 (6 bases). Germline V lookup: CDR1 SGHDN, CDR2 FVKESK. V shed 3 bases and J shed 2 bases, with 16 bases lying between them. This CDR3 contains 16 residues. In nucleotides, the CDR3 is TGTGCCAGCAGCCAGATCCCCTCGACAGGTAACACTGAAGCTTTCTTT. Its protein is CASSQIPSTGNTEAFF.

This chain links TRBV7-2 with TRBJ1-2; no reliable D call. Trimming stripped 3 bases from V and 3 bases from J, with 11 bases between. This CDR3 comprises 14 residues. CDR1 is SGHTA, CDR2 FQGNSA, per germline. CDR3 sequence (DNA): TGTGCCAGCAGCTTGTGGCAGGACTACTATGGCTACACCTTC. Translated: CASSLWQDYYGYTF.

Ten or more counts support this clonotype. The chain combines TRBV5-1 with TRBJ2-3, with a possible D match to TRBD2 (7 bases). The CDR3 contains 16 residues. V dropped 4 bases and J dropped 2 bases, with 17 bases sitting between them. Germline V CDR1 and CDR2: SGHRS, YFSETQ. CDR3 in amino acids: CASSPEPRGATDTQYF. DNA for the CDR3: TGCGCCAGCAGCCCAGAGCCTCGGGGGGCCACAGATACGCAGTATTTT.

This clonotype was seen repeatedly, ten times or more. The chain recombines TRBV11-2 with TRBJ2-7; D gene uncertain. The CDR3 extends over 14 amino acids. The ends were cut back, 3 bases at V and 3 bases at J, with 12 bases in the middle. CDR1 is SGHAT and CDR2 is FQNNGV in the germline V gene. CDR3 DNA: TGTGCCAGCAGCTTCCAAGGGTTCGGCTACGAGCAGTACTTC. Translating gives CASSFQGFGYEQYF.

The J gene is TRBJ2-5, the V gene TRBV4-3, with unresolved D. The length of the CDR3 is 14 residues. CDR1 LGHNA and CDR2 YSLEER come from the germline V gene. V lost 0 bases to trimming and J lost 4 bases, with 9 bases between them. For the CDR3, the DNA is TGCGCCAGCAGCCAAGATCCCAGGTCAGAGACCCAGTACTTC. Residues: CASSQDPRSETQYF.

CDR3 in amino acids: CSARGDRQGYGYTF. The CDR3 nucleotides are TGCAGTGCTAGAGGGGACCGGCAAGGCTATGGCTACACCTTC. J is TRBJ1-2 and V is TRBV20-1, with a possible D match to TRBD1 (5 bases). The CDR3 sequence is 14 residues long. Germline values: CDR1 DFQATT, CDR2 SNEGSKA (reference sequence). V lost 1 base, J lost 4 bases, and 13 bases lay in between.

The chain joins TRBV9 to TRBJ1-6, with D possibly matching TRBD1 (5 bases). CDR3 length: 15 residues. V lost 5 bases to trimming and J lost 5 bases, with 14 bases between them. Germline CDR1 SGDLS, CDR2 YYNGEE. The CDR3 bases are TGTGCCAGCAGGGGGGGGACGTCAAATAATTCACCCCTCCACTTT. Protein: CASRGGTSNNSPLHF.

The chain has TRBV30 and TRBJ2-7; the D is unclear. Germline V CDR1 and CDR2: GTSNPN, SVGIG (reference sequence). V was clipped by 2 bases and J by 4 bases, with 6 bases between them. The CDR3 is made up of 11 amino acids. In nucleotides, the CDR3 is TGTGCCTGGAGTTCTAGATACGAGCAGTACTTC. Translated, it gives CAWSSRYEQYF.

Within the sample, this clonotype is medium-sized (0.01 to 0.1%). The rearrangement joins TRBV9 to TRBJ2-3, with 12 bases matching TRBD2. With 3 bases clipped from V and 2 bases from J, the junction kept 10 bases outside the gene matches. There are 18 residues in the CDR3. The germline CDR1 and CDR2 sequences are SGDLS and YYNGEE. DNA for the CDR3: TGTGCCAGCAGCGCCTTCTCTCGGACTAGCGGGACCACAGATACGCAGTATTTT. Residues: CASSAFSRTSGTTDTQYF.

This clonotype was picked up a small number of times. The chain uses TRBV7-9 and TRBJ2-4; D call uncertain. This CDR3 spans 12 amino acids. Germline V CDR1 and CDR2: SEHNR, FQNEAQ (reference sequence). V dropped 2 bases and J dropped 7 bases, with 6 bases sitting between them. The CDR3 region is CASSLIGNIQYF. As DNA, the CDR3 is TGTGCCAGCAGCTTAATCGGGAACATTCAGTACTTC.

Of note for this clonotype: It may be a read error: a sequence one base away is much more abundant. This chain links TRBV19 with TRBJ1-1; D is unclear. The CDR3 is made up of 12 amino acids. Per germline, CDR1 LNHDA and CDR2 SQIVND (reference sequence). The CDR3 DNA reads as TGTGCCTGTAGTATTCTGAACACTGAAGCTTTCTTT. It codes for CACSILNTEAFF. The whole variable domain, filled in from reference TRBV19 and TRBJ1-1, reads DGGITQSPKYLFRKEGQNVTLSCEQNLNHDAMYWYRQDPGQGLRLIYYSQIVNDFQKGDIAEGYSVSREKKESFPLTVTSAQKNPTAFYLCACSILNTEAFFGQGTRLTVV.

This clonotype was counted a few times. This chain joins TRBV30 and TRBJ1-1; D remains ambiguous. The CDR3 has 11 amino acids. The germline CDR1 and CDR2 sequences are GTSNPN and SVGIG (reference sequence). The ends were cut back, 2 bases at V and 11 bases at J, with 12 bases in the middle. DNA for the CDR3: TGTGCCTGGAGTTTCGCCTCGAGGGCTTTCTTT. Translating gives CAWSFASRAFF.

This clonotype was counted ten times or more. DNA of the CDR3: TGTGCCAGCAGTTACGTGGAGCTACCAAAAAAAGAGACCCAGTACTTC. This encodes CASSYVELPKKETQYF. This chain links TRBV6-6 with TRBJ2-5; D gene uncertain. The CDR3 has 16 residues. Germline assignment: CDR1 MNHNY and CDR2 SVGAGI (reference sequence). Trimming stripped 2 bases from V and 3 bases from J, with 16 bases between.

This clonotype was recorded many times. This sequence joins TRBV3-1 and TRBJ2-1; D remains ambiguous. The CDR3 totals 15 residues. V gave up 4 bases and J gave up 0 bases, with 10 bases separating them. CDR1 is LGHDT, CDR2 YNNKEL, per germline (reference sequence). Here the CDR3 DNA reads TGTGCCAGCAGCCTAAGGCAGAGCTCCTACAATGAGCAGTTCTTC. This codes for CASSLRQSSYNEQFF.

The table lists this clonotype with many counts. The chain employs TRBV4-2 and TRBJ1-2; the D is unclear. Germline CDR1 LGHNA, CDR2 YNFKEQ. CDR3 length: 14 residues. V was cut by 3 bases and J by 3 bases, with 11 bases left in between. The CDR3 DNA reads TGTGCCAGCAGCCACCCAGACACCTACTATGGCTACACCTTC. The encoded protein is CASSHPDTYYGYTF.

This clonotype was detected only a few times. This chain joins TRBV29-1 and TRBJ1-4; 8 bases fit TRBD1. This CDR3 spans 12 amino acids. CDR1 is SQVTM and CDR2 is ANQGSEA in the germline V gene. With 4 bases clipped from V and 5 bases from J, the junction kept 0 bases outside the gene matches. CDR3 protein: CSVGTGNEKLFF. The CDR3 coding sequence is TGCAGCGTTGGGACAGGGAATGAAAAACTGTTTTTT.

This sequence joins TRBV7-2 and TRBJ2-5; TRBD2 aligns across 12 bases. The length of the CDR3 is 19 residues. V shed 5 bases, J shed 5 bases, and the junction held 18 bases outside the gene matches. Germline assignment: CDR1 SGHTA and CDR2 FQGNSA. The CDR3 DNA is TGTGCCAGCAGCCGGGACAGGGAGACTAGCGGGGGTAAAACGGAGACCCAGTACTTC. Translated: CASSRDRETSGGKTETQYF.

This clonotype was counted at least ten times. The rearrangement joins TRBV28 to TRBJ1-1; D not resolved. V was trimmed by 6 bases and J by 1 base, leaving 12 bases between them. The CDR3 extends over 14 amino acids. Germline V gene data show CDR1 as MDHEN and CDR2 as SYDVKM. The CDR3 region is CASSPGWGNTEAFF. The CDR3 bases are TGTGCCAGCAGCCCTGGGTGGGGGAACACTGAAGCTTTCTTT.

J is TRBJ2-7 and V is TRBV23-1, with D perhaps TRBD2 (6 bases). TRBV23-1 qualifies as an ORF whose function is uncertain. The CDR3 totals 15 residues. Between the trimmed V and J ends, which lost 10 bases and 5 bases, there was a span of 24 bases. CDR3: CATSGTQEKANEQYF. The CDR3 DNA is TGCGCCACCTCTGGGACTCAGGAAAAGGCTAACGAGCAGTACTTC.